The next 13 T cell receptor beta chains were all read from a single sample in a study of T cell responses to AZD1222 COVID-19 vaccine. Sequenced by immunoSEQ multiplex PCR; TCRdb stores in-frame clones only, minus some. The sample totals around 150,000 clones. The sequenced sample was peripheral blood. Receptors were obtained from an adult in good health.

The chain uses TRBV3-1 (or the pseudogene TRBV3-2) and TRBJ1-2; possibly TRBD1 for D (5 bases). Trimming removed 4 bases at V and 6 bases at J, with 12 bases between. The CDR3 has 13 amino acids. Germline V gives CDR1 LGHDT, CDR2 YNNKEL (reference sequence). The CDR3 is CASSRRGPNGYTF. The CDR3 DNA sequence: TGTGCCAGCAGCCGACGGGGCCCCAATGGCTACACCTTC.

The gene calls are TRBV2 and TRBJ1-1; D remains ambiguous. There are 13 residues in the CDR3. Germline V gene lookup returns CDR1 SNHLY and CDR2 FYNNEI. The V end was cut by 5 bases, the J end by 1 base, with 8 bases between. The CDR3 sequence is CASSKEGNTEAFF. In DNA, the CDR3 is TGTGCCAGCAGTAAGGAGGGGAACACTGAAGCTTTCTTT. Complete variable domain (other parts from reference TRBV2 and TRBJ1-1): EPEVTQTPSHQVTQMGQEVILRCVPISNHLYFYWYRQILGQKVEFLVSFYNNEISEKSEIFDDQFSVERPDGSNFTLKIRSTKLEDSAMYFCASSKEGNTEAFFGQGTRLTVV.

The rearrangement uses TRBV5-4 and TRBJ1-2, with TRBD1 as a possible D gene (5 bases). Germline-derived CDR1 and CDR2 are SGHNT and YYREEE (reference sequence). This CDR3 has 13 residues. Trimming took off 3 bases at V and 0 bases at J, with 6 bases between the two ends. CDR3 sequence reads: CASSSTANYGYTF. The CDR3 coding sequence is TGTGCCAGCAGCTCGACAGCTAACTATGGCTACACCTTC.

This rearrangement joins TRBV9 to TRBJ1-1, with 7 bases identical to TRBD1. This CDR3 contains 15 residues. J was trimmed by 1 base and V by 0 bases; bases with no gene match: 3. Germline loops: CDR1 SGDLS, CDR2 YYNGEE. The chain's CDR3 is CASSVAGQANTEAFF. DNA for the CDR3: TGTGCCAGCAGCGTAGCCGGACAGGCGAACACTGAAGCTTTCTTT.

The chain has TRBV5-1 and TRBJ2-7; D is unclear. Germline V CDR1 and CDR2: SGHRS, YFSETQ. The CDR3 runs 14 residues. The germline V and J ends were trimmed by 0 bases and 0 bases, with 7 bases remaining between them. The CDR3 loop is CASSLGQISYEQYF. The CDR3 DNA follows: TGCGCCAGCAGCTTGGGCCAGATCTCCTACGAGCAGTACTTC.

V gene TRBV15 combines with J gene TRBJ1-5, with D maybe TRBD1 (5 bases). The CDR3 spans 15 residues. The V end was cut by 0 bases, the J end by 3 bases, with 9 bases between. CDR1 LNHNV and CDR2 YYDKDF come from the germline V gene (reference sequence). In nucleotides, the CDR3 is TGTGCCACCAGCAGAGATTTAGGGGTCAATCAGCCCCAGCATTTT. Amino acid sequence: CATSRDLGVNQPQHF.

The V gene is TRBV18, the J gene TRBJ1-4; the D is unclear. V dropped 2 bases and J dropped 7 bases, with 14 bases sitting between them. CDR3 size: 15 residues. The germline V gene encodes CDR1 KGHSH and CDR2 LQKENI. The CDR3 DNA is TGTGCCAGCTCACCATCGGCCGGCGAAGCTGAAAAACTGTTTTTT. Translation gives CASSPSAGEAEKLFF.

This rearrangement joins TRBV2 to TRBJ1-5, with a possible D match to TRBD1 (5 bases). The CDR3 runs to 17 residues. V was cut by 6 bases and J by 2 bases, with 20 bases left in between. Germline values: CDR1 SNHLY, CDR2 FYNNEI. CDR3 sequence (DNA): TGTGCCAGCAGAGCCTCTCTGTATCGGGACGGCAATCAGCCCCAGCATTTT. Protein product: CASRASLYRDGNQPQHF.

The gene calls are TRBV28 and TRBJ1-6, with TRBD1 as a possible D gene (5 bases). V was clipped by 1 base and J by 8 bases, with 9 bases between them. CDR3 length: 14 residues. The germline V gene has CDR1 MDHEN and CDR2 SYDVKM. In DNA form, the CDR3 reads TGTGCCAGCAGTTTATTATCCAGGGATTCACCCCTCCACTTT. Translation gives CASSLLSRDSPLHF.

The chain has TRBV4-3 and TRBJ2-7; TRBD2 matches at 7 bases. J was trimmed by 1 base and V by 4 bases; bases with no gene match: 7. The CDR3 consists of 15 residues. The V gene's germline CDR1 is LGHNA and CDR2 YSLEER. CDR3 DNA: TGCGCCAGCAGCCTCGGGGAGGGTGGATCCTACGAGCAGTACTTC. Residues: CASSLGEGGSYEQYF.

The CDR3 loop reads CASSAGVEKRVDGYTF. The CDR3 DNA reads as TGTGCCAGCAGCGCCGGAGTCGAGAAGCGGGTTGATGGCTACACCTTC. The genes are TRBV9 and TRBJ1-2, with D hard to call. Germline loops: CDR1 SGDLS, CDR2 YYNGEE. Between the trimmed V and J ends, which lost 3 bases and 6 bases, there was a span of 21 bases. This CDR3 comprises 16 residues. The variable domain in full, completed from reference TRBV9 and TRBJ1-2, reads DSGVTQTPKHLITATGQRVTLRCSPRSGDLSVYWYQQSLDQGLQFLIQYYNGEERAKGNILERFSAQQFPDLHSELNLSSLELGDSALYFCASSAGVEKRVDGYTFGSGTRLTVV.

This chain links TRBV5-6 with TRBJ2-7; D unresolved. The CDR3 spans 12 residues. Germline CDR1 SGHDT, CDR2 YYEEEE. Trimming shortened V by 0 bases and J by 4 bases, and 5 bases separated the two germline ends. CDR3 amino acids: CASSLGAYEQYF. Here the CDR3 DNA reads TGTGCCAGCAGCTTGGGGGCTTACGAGCAGTACTTC.

The CDR3 spells CASSSQGYYGYTF. In DNA, the CDR3 is TGTGCCAGCAGCTCCCAGGGGTACTATGGCTACACCTTC. This chain uses TRBV14 with TRBJ1-2; a weak D match, TRBD1 (6 bases). V lost 5 bases and J lost 3, with 10 bases in between. The CDR3 length is 13 residues. The germline V gene encodes CDR1 SGHDN and CDR2 FVKESK.